This T cell receptor beta chain was profiled in a study of PD-L1 blockade in urothelial cancer. Study-wide context: Patients with male sex and bladder-origin urothelial cancer accounted for about 85% of the 29 enrolled. T cells numbered a median of around 140,000 in the blood samples. Analysis of the blood was performed 3 weeks (second dose) and 6 weeks after treatment start. Study conclusions and caveats: Below-median blood TCR clonality before treatment forecast better survival.

From germline, CDR1 is MNHNS and CDR2 SASEGT. CDR3 size: 17 residues. With 2 bases removed from V and 0 bases from J, the gap between germline ends came to 16 bases. The data were produced by immunoSEQ multiplex PCR, yet TCRdb's version contains in-frame clones alone and is incomplete. The sample lists around 29,000 clones, roughly 84% occurring once. As to time point: peripheral blood 6 weeks after treatment start. For this clone: Antigen: not known.

The J gene is TRBJ1-2, the V gene TRBV6-1, with D perhaps TRBD1 (5 bases). Sequences were derived from PBMCs, sampled around atezolizumab (anti-PD-L1) treatment. This sequence was found in a man in his 70s with urothelial cancer. Written as DNA, the CDR3 is TGTGCCAGCAGTGAACGGTTTACAGGAGATACTAACTATGGCTACACCTTC. It codes for CASSERFTGDTNYGYTF.